This T cell receptor beta chain was observed in a study of blood T cell repertoires in COVID-19. Whole-study context: T cells, B-cell-depleted T cells, or PBMCs supplied cDNA or gDNA.

Authors' methods: From reference gene primer amplification, estimates of nucleated cell counts were derived. The data were produced by immunoSEQ multiplex PCR, yet TCRdb's version contains in-frame clones alone and is incomplete. The DNA was the basis for D and trimming; V, J and clone size are from that table. The table lists about 150,000 clones, over 65% of them singletons. The sample comprised peripheral blood. This receptor was obtained from a human donor in a cohort sampled during active COVID-19.

DNA for the CDR3: TGTGCCAGCAGCGTATCCACAGGCACAGATACGCAGTATTTT. Protein: CASSVSTGTDTQYF. The chain employs TRBV9 and TRBJ2-3; D not resolved. V was cut by 1 base and J by 1 base, with 7 bases left in between. The V gene's germline CDR1 is SGDLS and CDR2 YYNGEE. This CDR3 is built from 14 residues.